The clone carrying this T cell receptor (beta chain) was counted ten times or more. Its antigen remains unknown. These data come from a study of T cells after yellow fever vaccination. In the study overall: Fractions low in cell number were prepared with SMART-Seq v4 Ultra Low Input.

Study findings and constraints: Post-booster reappearance was seen for most primary-vaccination clones (roughly 96% CD4, around 88% CD8).

TCRdb independently ran MiXCR on the 5' RACE reads; one entry per CDR3 protein. Among over 150,000 distinct CDR3 sequences listed, around 7.3% were seen once. Sequenced material: CD4+ T cells sorted from PBMCs, taken 4 to 6 days after the first yellow fever vaccination. The source of this sequence is a man younger than 35 who received the YFV17D yellow fever vaccine.

The CDR3 spells CASSLGGADHF. The CDR3 DNA is TGCGCCAGCAGCTTAGGCGGGGCCGATCACTTT. The chain employs TRBV5-1 and TRBJ1-6; possible D gene TRBD1, 5 bases. Germline-derived CDR1 and CDR2 are SGHRS and YFSETQ. Trimming pared 2 bases from V and 19 bases from J, leaving 13 bases between. The CDR3 has 11 residues. Full variable domain (outside the CDR3, taken from reference TRBV5-1 and TRBJ1-6): KAGVTQTPRYLIKTRGQQVTLSCSPISGHRSVSWYQQTPGQGLQFLFEYFSETQRNKGNFPGRFSGRQFSNSRSEMNVSTLELGDSALYLCASSLGGADHFGNGTRLTVT.